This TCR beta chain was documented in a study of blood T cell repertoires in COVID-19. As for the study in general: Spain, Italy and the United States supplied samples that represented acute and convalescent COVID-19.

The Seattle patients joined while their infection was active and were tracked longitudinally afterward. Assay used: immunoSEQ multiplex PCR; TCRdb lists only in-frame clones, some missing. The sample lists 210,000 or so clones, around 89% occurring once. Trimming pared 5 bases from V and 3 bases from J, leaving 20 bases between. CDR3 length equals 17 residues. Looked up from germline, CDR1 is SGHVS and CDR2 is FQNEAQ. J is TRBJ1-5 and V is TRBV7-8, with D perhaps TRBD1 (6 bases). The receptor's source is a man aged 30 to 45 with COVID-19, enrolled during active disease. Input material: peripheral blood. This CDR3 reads CASSLQGVTGNNQPQHF. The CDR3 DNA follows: TGTGCCAGCAGCCTACAGGGTGTCACAGGGAACAATCAGCCCCAGCATTTT.